Shown below are 13 T cell receptor beta chains from a single sample sequenced in a study of blood T cell repertoires in COVID-19. Clones were sequenced by immunoSEQ multiplex PCR, and TCRdb holds only the in-frame ones, with some missing. The sample shows about 220,000 clones, roughly 85% of them seen only once. Sequencing was performed on peripheral blood. The receptor source for this set is a woman in her 70s with COVID-19, enrolled during active disease.

This clone was counted a single time. V and J are TRBV19 and TRBJ2-7, with TRBD1 matching over 7 bases. This CDR3 spans 14 amino acids. Germline loops: CDR1 LNHDA, CDR2 SQIVND (reference sequence). J gave up 3 bases and V 8 bases, and 10 bases lay outside the gene matches. The CDR3 region has the DNA TGTGCCAGTTCACAGGGGAACCTCCTCTACGAGCAGTACTTC. Translation: CASSQGNLLYEQYF.

V and J are TRBV12-5 and TRBJ1-3; possibly TRBD1 for D (6 bases). Germline lookup yields CDR1 LGHNT and CDR2 FRNRAP. The CDR3 runs to 14 residues. Trimming left V 4 bases short and J 5 bases short, with 12 bases between. CDR3 in DNA: TGTGCTAGTGGTTACGCCGGGACAAGAAACACCATATATTTT. Translated: CASGYAGTRNTIYF.

J is TRBJ1-3 and V is TRBV5-5; the D is unclear. V lost 0 bases and J lost 1, with 11 bases in between. Germline V CDR1 and CDR2: SGHKS, YYEKEE (reference sequence). The CDR3 consists of 16 residues. This CDR3 is CASSLDDTLSGNTIYF. The CDR3 nucleotides read TGTGCCAGCAGCTTGGACGACACCCTTTCTGGAAACACCATATATTTT.

The chain combines TRBV5-6 with TRBJ1-1; 8 bases are shared with TRBD1. Losses at the gene ends were 6 bases for V and 3 bases for J; bases not matched to a gene: 10. The CDR3 is 15 residues long. Germline V gene sequence: CDR1 SGHDT, CDR2 YYEEEE. DNA of the CDR3: TGTGCCAGCATCGGACAGGGTGGGGAGTACACTGAAGCTTTCTTT. It translates to CASIGQGGEYTEAFF.

V is TRBV7-2 and J is TRBJ1-1; a weak D match, TRBD1 (5 bases). Germline V gene data show CDR1 as SGHTA and CDR2 as FQGNSA. This CDR3 comprises 14 residues. V was pared by 4 bases and J by 5 bases, with 14 bases between. The CDR3 protein is CASSSLQGWTEAFF. The CDR3 coding sequence is TGTGCCAGCAGCTCCCTGCAGGGTTGGACTGAAGCTTTCTTT.

This clone occurred a few times. The chain couples TRBV18 to TRBJ1-1; D unresolved. The CDR3 loop spans 13 amino acids. Trimming left V 4 bases short and J 3 bases short, with 9 bases between. CDR1 and CDR2 (germline): KGHSH, LQKENI. CDR3: CASSLSTDTEAFF. The CDR3 region has the DNA TGTGCCAGCTCACTCTCCACGGACACTGAAGCTTTCTTT.

The chain employs TRBV27 and TRBJ1-6; TRBD1 aligns across 7 bases. Germline V gene data show CDR1 as MNHEY and CDR2 as SMNVEV (reference sequence). The J segment lost 0 bases and the V segment lost 6 bases, leaving 8 bases of the junction unmatched. CDR3 length equals 17 residues. The CDR3 region is CASRQRQGSSYNSPLHF. DNA for the CDR3: TGTGCCAGCAGGCAACGACAGGGAAGCTCCTATAATTCACCCCTCCACTTT.

The chain has TRBV6-6 and TRBJ1-1, with 10 bases matching TRBD1. Germline trimming cut 5 bases from V and 5 bases from J; bases unmatched to any gene: 2. CDR1 and CDR2 from the germline V gene are MNHNY and SVGAGI (reference sequence). This CDR3 has 13 residues. The DNA for the CDR3 is TGTGCCAGCAGTCGGACAGGGGGGACTGAAGCTTTCTTT. This codes for CASSRTGGTEAFF.

The rearrangement links TRBV7-3 to TRBJ2-1; D might be TRBD2 (5 bases). V was cut by 2 bases and J by 9 bases, with 11 bases left in between. The CDR3 extends over 13 amino acids. Looked up from germline, CDR1 is SGHTA and CDR2 is FQGTGA. CDR3 coding DNA: TGTGCCAGCAGCTTAGAGGGAGAAGGTGAGCAGTTCTTC. This gives the protein CASSLEGEGEQFF.

This clone was recorded only once. This rearrangement joins TRBV11-1 to TRBJ1-6; D is uncertain. This CDR3 has 13 amino acids. Trimming left V 5 bases short and J 8 bases short, with 10 bases between. Germline CDR1 reads SGHAT; CDR2 reads FQDESV (reference sequence). CDR3 residues: CASSPFSDSPLHF. The CDR3 DNA reads as TGTGCCAGCAGCCCATTCAGCGATTCACCCCTCCACTTT.

V usage is TRBV19 and J usage is TRBJ1-2, with 8 bases matching TRBD1. The J segment lost 3 bases and the V segment lost 7 bases, leaving 13 bases of the junction unmatched. Germline V gene data show CDR1 as LNHDA and CDR2 as SQIVND (reference sequence). The CDR3 is made up of 16 amino acids. In DNA, the CDR3 is TGTGCCAGTACGGCAGGGGGCGCAAGGGGGGACTATGGCTACACCTTC. As protein: CASTAGGARGDYGYTF.

There are a few counts of this clone. This chain uses TRBV10-3 with TRBJ1-1, with a possible D match to TRBD1 (5 bases). The CDR3 covers 13 residues. The germline V and J ends were trimmed by 8 bases and 5 bases, with 15 bases remaining between them. The germline gives CDR1 ENHRY, CDR2 SYGVKD. For the CDR3, the DNA is TGTGCCATCGAGGACGGGAGGGGTACTGAAGCTTTCTTT. The encoded protein is CAIEDGRGTEAFF.

The gene calls are TRBV3-1 (or the pseudogene TRBV3-2) and TRBJ2-3; 7 bases line up with TRBD1. Germline V gene sequence: CDR1 LGHDT, CDR2 YNNKEL (reference sequence). The length of the CDR3 is 15 residues. The V segment lost 3 bases and the J segment 6 bases; nucleotides outside the gene matches: 9. CDR3 residues: CASSHAGTVGDTQYF. CDR3 nucleotides: TGTGCCAGCAGCCATGCCGGGACAGTGGGGGATACGCAGTATTTT.